This TCR beta chain appears in the sequencing data of a study of regulatory T cells in long-lasting Graves disease. The wider study: With positive TSH receptor antibodies and over 5 years of antithyroid drugs, Graves' disease was considered persistent. Findings and caveats of the study: Accuracy may have suffered from the small sample size.

Regarding time point: persistent/refractory GD, antithyroid drugs over 5 years with positive TRAb. From RNA extracted from PBMCs, the TCR library was made. There are many counts of this clonotype. The target antigen is unknown. Libraries of TCR beta came from iRepertoire HTBI primers plus Arm-PCR of CDR3 regions. A single record per CDR3 protein comes from TCRdb applying MiXCR to the multiplex PCR reads. The table shows almost 350,000 distinct CDR3 sequences, with 15% to 20% occurring only once. This sequence was found in a female donor with Graves disease. The sample in question was peripheral blood mononuclear cells (PBMCs), obtained when the disease was refractory, from a patient treated with antithyroid drugs.

CDR3 nucleotide sequence: TGTGCCAGCAGTTACGGCTGGAACACTGAAGCTTTCTTT. This encodes CASSYGWNTEAFF. The chain has TRBV6-5 and TRBJ1-1; no reliable D call. CDR3 size: 13 residues. V was cut by 2 bases and J by 1 base, with 5 bases left in between. CDR1 and CDR2 (germline): MNHEY, SVGAGI.